Listed below are T cell receptor beta chains from one sample, sequenced in a study of TIL therapy for anti-PD-1-resistant metastatic lung cancer. The assay was immunoSEQ multiplex PCR, and TCRdb's table has in-frame clones only and misses some. The data hold some 60,000 clones, with around 70% observed a single time. The sample in question was blood, obtained at baseline. The receptors were sampled from a person between 25 and 79 years old with non-small cell lung cancer. Both conserved end residues are part of each CDR3. Fields, in order: J gene, V gene, clone size, D gene, CDR3 protein. A D gene is named only where the DNA matches it firmly. Only some rows state a clone size, as once, few, many or a class for expanded clones.

TRBJ1-4	TRBV11-3	NA	NA	CASSFGGPEKLFF
TRBJ1-2	TRBV28	NA	NA	CASSLLGGYTF
TRBJ2-7	TRBV29-1	NA	NA	CSVRAVSYEQYF
TRBJ1-6	TRBV6-4	few	NA	CASSEGMANSPLHF
TRBJ1-1	TRBV18	NA	NA	CASSPRISDGNTEAFF
TRBJ1-1	TRBV7-2	NA	NA	CASSPGWTEAFF
TRBJ2-1	TRBV6-1	NA	TRBD2	CASKAGGSYNEQFF
TRBJ2-5	TRBV10-3	NA	TRBD1	CAISSGGEGETQYF
TRBJ1-2	TRBV18	NA	NA	CASSPSNYGYTF
TRBJ2-3	TRBV5-1	NA	TRBD2	CASSVQLAGGSTDTQYF